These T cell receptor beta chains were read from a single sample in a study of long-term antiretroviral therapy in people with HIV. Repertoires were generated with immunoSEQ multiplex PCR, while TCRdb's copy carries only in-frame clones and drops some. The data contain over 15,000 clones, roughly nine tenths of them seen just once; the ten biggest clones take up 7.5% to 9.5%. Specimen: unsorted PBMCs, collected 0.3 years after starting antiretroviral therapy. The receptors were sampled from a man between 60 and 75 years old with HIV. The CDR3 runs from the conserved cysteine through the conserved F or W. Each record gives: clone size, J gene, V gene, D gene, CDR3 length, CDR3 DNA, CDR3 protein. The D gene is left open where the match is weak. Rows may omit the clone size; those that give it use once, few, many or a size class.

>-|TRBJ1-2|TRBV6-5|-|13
TGTGCCAGCAGTTTAGACAGAAACTATGGCTACACCTTC
CASSLDRNYGYTF
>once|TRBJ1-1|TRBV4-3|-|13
TGCGCCAGCAGCCAAGTCCCCAGAATTGAAGCTTTCTTT
CASSQVPRIEAFF
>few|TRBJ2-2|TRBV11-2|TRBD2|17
TGTGCCAGCAGCTTAGCGCGCACTAGCGGGAGGGCCGGGGAGCTGTTTTTT
CASSLARTSGRAGELFF
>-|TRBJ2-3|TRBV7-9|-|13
TGTGCCAGCAGAATGGGGGTAGGGAATACGCAGTATTTT
CASRMGVGNTQYF
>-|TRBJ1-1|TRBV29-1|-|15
TGCAGCGTTTCACGGGGGCGGGATTGGAGCACTGAAGCTTTCTTT
CSVSRGRDWSTEAFF
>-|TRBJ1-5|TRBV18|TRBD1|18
TGTGCCAGCTCACCCCCCATGGACAGGGGTTATAGCAATCAGCCCCAGCATTTT
CASSPPMDRGYSNQPQHF
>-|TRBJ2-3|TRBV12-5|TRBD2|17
TGTGCTAGTGGTTTAATCGGGACTAGCGGGACGACAGATACGCAGTATTTT
CASGLIGTSGTTDTQYF
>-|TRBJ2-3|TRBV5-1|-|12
TGCGCCAGCAGTTTAATCACAGATACGCAGTATTTT
CASSLITDTQYF
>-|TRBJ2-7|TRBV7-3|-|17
TGTGCCAGCAGCTTAAGGGGGGGGGCTAGCGAGTCCTACGAGCAGTACTTC
CASSLRGGASESYEQYF
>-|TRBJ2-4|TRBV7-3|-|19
TGTGCCAGCAGCCCGGGGGCAATCTACGTGGGGATAGCCAAAAACATTCAGTACTTC
CASSPGAIYVGIAKNIQYF
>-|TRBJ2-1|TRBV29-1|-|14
TGCAGCGTGGGGGGCCCCGGACCATACAATGAGCAGTTCTTC
CSVGGPGPYNEQFF
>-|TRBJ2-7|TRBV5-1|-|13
TGCGCCAGCCATGTTGAAAGCTCCTACGAGCAGTACTTC
CASHVESSYEQYF
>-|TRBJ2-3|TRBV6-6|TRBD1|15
TGTGCCAGCAGTTCTAACAGGGGCCCTGGGGATACGCAGTATTTT
CASSSNRGPGDTQYF
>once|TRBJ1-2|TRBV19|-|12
TGTGCCAGTTCAACACCGAACTATGGCTACACCTTC
CASSTPNYGYTF
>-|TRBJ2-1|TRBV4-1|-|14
TGCGCCAGCAGCCGGGGACGTAACTACAATGAGCAGTTCTTC
CASSRGRNYNEQFF
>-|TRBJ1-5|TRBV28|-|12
TGTGCCATAGGGTCTACGAATCAGCCCCAGCATTTT
CAIGSTNQPQHF
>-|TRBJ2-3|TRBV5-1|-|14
TGCGCCAGCAGCTTGGCGGCTAGCACAGATACGCAGTATTTT
CASSLAASTDTQYF
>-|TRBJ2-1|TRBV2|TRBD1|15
TGTGCCAGCAAGGGGACAGGGGGCGCGGATAATGAGCAGTTCTTC
CASKGTGGADNEQFF
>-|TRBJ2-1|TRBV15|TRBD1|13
TGTGCCACCAGCCGGGGACAGTTCAATGAGCAGTTCTTC
CATSRGQFNEQFF
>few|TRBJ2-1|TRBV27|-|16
TGTGCCAGCAGCACCCTTGTTGTAACATACAACAATGAGCAGTTCTTC
CASSTLVVTYNNEQFF
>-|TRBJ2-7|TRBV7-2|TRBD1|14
TGTGCCAGCAGCCGCCGGACAGGGGAATACGAGCAGTACTTC
CASSRRTGEYEQYF
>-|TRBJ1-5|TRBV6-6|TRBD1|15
TGTGCCAGCAGCTCATTACAGGGGGCTCTACAGCCCCAGCATTTT
CASSSLQGALQPQHF
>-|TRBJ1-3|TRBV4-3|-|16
TGCGCCAGCAGCAACGCCGTCGGGGGGCCTGGAAACACCATATATTTT
CASSNAVGGPGNTIYF
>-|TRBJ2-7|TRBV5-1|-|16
TGCGCCAGCAGCTTGGGCTCCTCCGGGACGTTCTACGAGCAGTACTTC
CASSLGSSGTFYEQYF
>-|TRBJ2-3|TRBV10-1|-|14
TGCGCCAGCAGTGAATGGCGACCCACAGATACGCAGTATTTT
CASSEWRPTDTQYF
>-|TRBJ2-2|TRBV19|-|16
TGTGCCAGTAGTGGAAGGGATCGAAGTTACACCGGGGAGCTGTTTTTT
CASSGRDRSYTGELFF
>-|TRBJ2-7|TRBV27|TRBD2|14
TGTGCCAGTTTTGGGACTAGCGGGAGCTACGAGCAGTACTTC
CASFGTSGSYEQYF
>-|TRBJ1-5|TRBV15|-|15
TGTGCCACCAGCAGAGTTGGACTCCTAAATCAGCCCCAGCATTTT
CATSRVGLLNQPQHF
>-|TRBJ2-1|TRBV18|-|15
TGTGCCAGCTCACCGGGCGGAGGCGCCTACAATGAGCAGTTCTTC
CASSPGGGAYNEQFF
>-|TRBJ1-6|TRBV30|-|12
TGTGCCTGGAGTGAAGGAAATTCACCCCTCCACTTT
CAWSEGNSPLHF
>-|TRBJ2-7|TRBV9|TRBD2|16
TGTGCCAGCAGCCCCAGCCTAGCGGGGGTATACTACGAGCAGTACTTC
CASSPSLAGVYYEQYF
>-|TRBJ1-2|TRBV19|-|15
TGTGCCAATCGTAAAGCAGCTTTCGGGGTCTATGGCTACACCTTC
CANRKAAFGVYGYTF
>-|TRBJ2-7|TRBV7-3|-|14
TGTGCCAGCAGCTCCTACGTGGACGCGGGCGAGCAGTACTTC
CASSSYVDAGEQYF